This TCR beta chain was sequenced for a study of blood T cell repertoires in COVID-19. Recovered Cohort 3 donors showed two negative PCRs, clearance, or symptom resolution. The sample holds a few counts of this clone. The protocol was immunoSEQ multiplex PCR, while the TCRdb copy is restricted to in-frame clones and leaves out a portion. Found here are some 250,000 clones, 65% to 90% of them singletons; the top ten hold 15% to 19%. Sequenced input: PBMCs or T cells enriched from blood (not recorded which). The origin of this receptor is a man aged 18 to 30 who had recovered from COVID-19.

The CDR3 nucleotides are TGTGCCAGCAGCTACCTAGCGCAAGGGGAGCTGTTTTTT. Translated: CASSYLAQGELFF. The rearrangement joins TRBV3-1 (or the pseudogene TRBV3-2) to TRBJ2-2; D may be TRBD2 (6 bases). This CDR3 contains 13 residues. Trimming took off 5 bases at V and 8 bases at J, with 12 bases between the two ends. The germline V gene has CDR1 LGHDT and CDR2 YNNKEL (reference sequence).